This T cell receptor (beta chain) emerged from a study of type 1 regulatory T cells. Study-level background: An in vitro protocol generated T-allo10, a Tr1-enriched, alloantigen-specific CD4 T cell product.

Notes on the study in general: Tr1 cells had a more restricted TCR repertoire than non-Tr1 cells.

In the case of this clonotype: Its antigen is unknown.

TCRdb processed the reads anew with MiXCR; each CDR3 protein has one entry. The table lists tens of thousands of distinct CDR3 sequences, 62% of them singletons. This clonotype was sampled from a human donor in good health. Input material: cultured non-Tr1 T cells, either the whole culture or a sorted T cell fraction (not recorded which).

CDR3 sequence: CASRWHDFRDGAGEKLFF. CDR3 DNA sequence: TGTGCCAGTAGATGGCACGACTTTCGGGACGGAGCCGGCGAAAAACTGTTTTTT. The gene calls are TRBV19 and TRBJ1-4; the D gene is possibly TRBD1 (5 bases). Germline assignment: CDR1 LNHDA and CDR2 SQIVND (reference sequence). The CDR3 spans 18 residues. V was trimmed by 6 bases and J by 8 bases, leaving 28 bases between them.